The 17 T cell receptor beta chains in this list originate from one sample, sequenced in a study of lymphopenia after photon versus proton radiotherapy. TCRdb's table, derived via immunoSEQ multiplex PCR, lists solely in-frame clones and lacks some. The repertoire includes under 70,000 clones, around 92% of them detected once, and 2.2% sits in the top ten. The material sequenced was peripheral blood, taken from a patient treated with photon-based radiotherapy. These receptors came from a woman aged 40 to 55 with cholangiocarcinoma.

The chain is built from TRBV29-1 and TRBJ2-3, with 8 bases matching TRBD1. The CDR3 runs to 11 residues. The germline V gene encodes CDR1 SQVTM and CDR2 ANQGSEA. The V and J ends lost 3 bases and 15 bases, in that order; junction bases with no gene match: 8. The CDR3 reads CSVDTGGRQYF. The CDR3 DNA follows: TGCAGCGTTGATACAGGGGGGAGACAATATTTT.

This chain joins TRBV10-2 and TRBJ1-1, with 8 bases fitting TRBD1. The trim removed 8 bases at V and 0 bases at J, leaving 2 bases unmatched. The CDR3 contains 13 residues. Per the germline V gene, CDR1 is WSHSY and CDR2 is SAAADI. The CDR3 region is CASRDRLNTEAFF. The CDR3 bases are TGCGCCAGCCGGGACAGGCTGAACACTGAAGCTTTCTTT.

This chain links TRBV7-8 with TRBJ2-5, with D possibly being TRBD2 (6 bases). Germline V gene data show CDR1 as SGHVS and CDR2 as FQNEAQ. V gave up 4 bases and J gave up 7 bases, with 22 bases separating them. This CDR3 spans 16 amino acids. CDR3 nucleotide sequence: TGTGCCAGCAGCTACGAGGGCGTCCGGAGGGGTGGGACCCAGTACTTC. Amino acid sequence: CASSYEGVRRGGTQYF.

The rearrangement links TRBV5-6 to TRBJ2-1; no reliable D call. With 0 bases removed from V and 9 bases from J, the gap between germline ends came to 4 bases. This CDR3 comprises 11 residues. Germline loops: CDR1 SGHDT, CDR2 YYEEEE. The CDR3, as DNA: TGTGCCAGCAGCTTGGAAATTGAGCAGTTCTTC. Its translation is CASSLEIEQFF.

The CDR3 loop is CASSRGTVALRGEQYF. In nucleotides, the CDR3 is TGTGCCAGCAGCCGCGGGACAGTCGCCTTGCGCGGGGAGCAGTACTTC. This sequence joins TRBV27 and TRBJ2-7; D is perhaps TRBD1 (7 bases). Trimming cost V 6 bases and J 7 bases, with 25 bases left between them. Per germline, CDR1 MNHEY and CDR2 SMNVEV (reference sequence). The CDR3 runs to 16 residues.

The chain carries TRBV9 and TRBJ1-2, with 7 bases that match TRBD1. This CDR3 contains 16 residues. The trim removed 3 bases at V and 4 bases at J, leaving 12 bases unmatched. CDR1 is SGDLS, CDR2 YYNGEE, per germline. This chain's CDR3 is CASSALPGAGGYGYTF. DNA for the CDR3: TGTGCCAGCAGCGCCCTCCCGGGGGCAGGGGGCTATGGCTACACCTTC.

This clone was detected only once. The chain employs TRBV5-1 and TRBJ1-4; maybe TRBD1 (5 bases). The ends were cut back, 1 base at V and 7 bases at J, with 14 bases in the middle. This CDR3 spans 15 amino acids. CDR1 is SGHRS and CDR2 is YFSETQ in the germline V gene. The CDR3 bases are TGCGCCAGCAGCTTGTCCGCAGGGATGGTTGAAAAACTGTTTTTT. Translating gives CASSLSAGMVEKLFF.

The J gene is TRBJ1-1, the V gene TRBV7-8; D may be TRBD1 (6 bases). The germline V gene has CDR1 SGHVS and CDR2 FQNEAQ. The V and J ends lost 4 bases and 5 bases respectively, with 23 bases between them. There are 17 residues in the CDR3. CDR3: CASSSPRKGGAGTEAFF. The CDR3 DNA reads TGTGCCAGCAGCTCCCCACGGAAGGGGGGGGCGGGGACTGAAGCTTTCTTT.

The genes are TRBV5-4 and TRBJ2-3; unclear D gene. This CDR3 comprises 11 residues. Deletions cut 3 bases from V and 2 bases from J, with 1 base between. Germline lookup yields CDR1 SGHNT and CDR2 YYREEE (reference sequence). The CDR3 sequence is CASSYTDTQYF. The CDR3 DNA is TGTGCCAGCAGCTACACAGATACGCAGTATTTT. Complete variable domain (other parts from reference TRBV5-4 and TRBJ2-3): ETGVTQSPTHLIKTRGQQVTLRCSSQSGHNTVSWYQQALGQGPQFIFQYYREEENGRGNFPPRFSGLQFPNYSSELNVNALELDDSALYLCASSYTDTQYFGPGTRLTVL.

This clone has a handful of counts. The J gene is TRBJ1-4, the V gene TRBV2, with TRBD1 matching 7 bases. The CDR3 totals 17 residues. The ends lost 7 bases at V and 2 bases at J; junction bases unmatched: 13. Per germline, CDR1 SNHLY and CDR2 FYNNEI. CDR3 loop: CASTLGEGAPTNEKLFF. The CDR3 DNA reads TGTGCCAGCACCCTGGGGGAGGGGGCGCCTACTAATGAAAAACTGTTTTTT. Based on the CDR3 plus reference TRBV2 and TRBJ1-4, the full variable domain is EPEVTQTPSHQVTQMGQEVILRCVPISNHLYFYWYRQILGQKVEFLVSFYNNEISEKSEIFDDQFSVERPDGSNFTLKIRSTKLEDSAMYFCASTLGEGAPTNEKLFFGSGTQLSVL.

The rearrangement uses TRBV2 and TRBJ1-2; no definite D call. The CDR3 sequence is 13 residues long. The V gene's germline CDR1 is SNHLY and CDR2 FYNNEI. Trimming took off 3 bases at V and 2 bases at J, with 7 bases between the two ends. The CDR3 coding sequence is TGTGCCAGCAGTGATACAAGAAACTATGGCTACACCTTC. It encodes CASSDTRNYGYTF.

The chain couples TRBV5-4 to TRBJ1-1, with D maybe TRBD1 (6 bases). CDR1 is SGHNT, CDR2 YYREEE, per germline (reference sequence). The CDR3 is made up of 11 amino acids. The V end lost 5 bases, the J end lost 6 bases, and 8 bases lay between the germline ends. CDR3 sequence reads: CASSGGPEAFF. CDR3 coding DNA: TGTGCCAGCAGTGGGGGCCCTGAAGCTTTCTTT. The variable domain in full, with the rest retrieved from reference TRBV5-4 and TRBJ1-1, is ETGVTQSPTHLIKTRGQQVTLRCSSQSGHNTVSWYQQALGQGPQFIFQYYREEENGRGNFPPRFSGLQFPNYSSELNVNALELDDSALYLCASSGGPEAFFGQGTRLTVV.

CDR3 protein: CASSPSDGSYEQYF. Written as DNA, the CDR3 is TGTGCCAGCAGTCCGTCCGACGGAAGCTACGAGCAGTACTTC. The genes are TRBV28 and TRBJ2-7; D call uncertain. V was shortened by 5 bases and J by 3 bases, with 14 bases between the two germline ends. The CDR3 is made up of 14 amino acids. Germline V gene sequence: CDR1 MDHEN, CDR2 SYDVKM.

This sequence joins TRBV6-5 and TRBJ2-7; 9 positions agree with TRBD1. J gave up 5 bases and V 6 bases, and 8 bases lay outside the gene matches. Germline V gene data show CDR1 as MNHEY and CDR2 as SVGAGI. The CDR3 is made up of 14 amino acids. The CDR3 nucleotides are TGTGCCAGCAGCCACCGGGACAGGGTCCACGAGCAGTACTTC. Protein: CASSHRDRVHEQYF.

In DNA, the CDR3 is TGTGCCACCAGCCGCTCAGGGGTCGGTCAAGAAGATACGCAGTATTTT. Translated, it gives CATSRSGVGQEDTQYF. The chain recombines TRBV15 with TRBJ2-3, with D possibly being TRBD1 (6 bases). The V end was cut by 5 bases, the J end by 5 bases, with 20 bases between. Looked up from germline, CDR1 is LNHNV and CDR2 is YYDKDF (reference sequence). The CDR3 loop spans 16 amino acids.

The CDR3 reads CASSTGKSYEQYF. The DNA for the CDR3 is TGTGCCAGCAGTACAGGAAAGTCCTACGAGCAGTACTTC. The V gene is TRBV28, the J gene TRBJ2-7; TRBD1 is a possible D gene (5 bases). Trimming shortened V by 5 bases and J by 1 base, and 9 bases separated the two germline ends. The CDR3 length is 13 residues. Germline V gene sequence: CDR1 MDHEN, CDR2 SYDVKM.

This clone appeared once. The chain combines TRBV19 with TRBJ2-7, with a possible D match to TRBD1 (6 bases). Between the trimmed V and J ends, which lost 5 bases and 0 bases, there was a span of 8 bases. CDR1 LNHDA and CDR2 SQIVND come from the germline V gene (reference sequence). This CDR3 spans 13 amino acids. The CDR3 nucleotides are TGTGCCAGTAGTCAGGGGAGCTCCTACGAGCAGTACTTC. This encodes CASSQGSSYEQYF.